These 31 T cell receptor beta chains share one sample of origin, sequenced in a study of T cell responses to AZD1222 COVID-19 vaccine. The protocol was immunoSEQ multiplex PCR, while the TCRdb copy is restricted to in-frame clones and leaves out a portion. The table records 60,000 to 80,000 clones, over 60% of them present only once. This specimen consisted of peripheral blood, obtained 28 days after the second AZD1222 dose. All receptors come from an adult who received the AZD1222 COVID-19 vaccine.

The rearrangement uses TRBV19 and TRBJ2-7; 7 nucleotides agree with TRBD2. The V gene's germline CDR1 is LNHDA and CDR2 SQIVND (reference sequence). This CDR3 contains 14 residues. V lost 3 bases and J lost 1; bases outside the gene matches: 3. The CDR3 spells CASSMASGSYEQYF. The CDR3 coding sequence is TGTGCCAGTAGTATGGCTAGCGGATCCTACGAGCAGTACTTC.

This chain joins TRBV6-5 and TRBJ2-7; D is uncertain. Germline V gene lookup returns CDR1 MNHEY and CDR2 SVGAGI. The CDR3 consists of 12 residues. V lost 11 bases and J 3 bases, leaving 14 bases between the germline ends. In DNA, the CDR3 is TGTGCCGGAACCGGGTCAAGCTACGAGCAGTACTTC. It encodes CAGTGSSYEQYF.

J is TRBJ1-2 and V is TRBV4-3; no firm D call. This CDR3 spans 12 amino acids. V shed 0 bases and J shed 11 bases, with 10 bases lying between them. Germline V gene lookup returns CDR1 LGHNA and CDR2 YSLEER. CDR3 nucleotide sequence: TGCGCCAGCAGCCAAGATTTCCGGCATTACACCTTC. It codes for CASSQDFRHYTF.

The CDR3 DNA reads TGTGCCAGCTCACCGAGGGGATCCGGGGATTCACCCCTCCACTTT. The encoded protein is CASSPRGSGDSPLHF. J is TRBJ1-6 and V is TRBV18, with D perhaps TRBD1 (5 bases). Germline V gene lookup returns CDR1 KGHSH and CDR2 LQKENI. V was shortened by 3 bases and J by 8 bases, with 14 bases between the two germline ends. CDR3 length: 15 amino acids.

This clone came up once. DNA for the CDR3: TGTGCCAGCAGTTTTTCTGTTAACACCGGGGAGCTGTTTTTT. Amino acid sequence: CASSFSVNTGELFF. V and J are TRBV27 and TRBJ2-2; D gene unclear. The CDR3 sequence is 14 residues long. The germline V gene has CDR1 MNHEY and CDR2 SMNVEV (reference sequence). V lost 3 bases, J lost 2 bases, and 7 bases lay in between.

The chain combines TRBV24-1 with TRBJ2-2; D not resolved. V lost 9 bases to trimming and J lost 2 bases, with 12 bases between them. CDR3 length: 14 amino acids. CDR1 and CDR2 (germline): KGHDR, SFDVKD. The CDR3, as DNA: TGTGCCACCCGTGGAAATACAAACACCGGGGAGCTGTTTTTT. Amino acid sequence: CATRGNTNTGELFF.

This clone was seen more than once but under ten times. DNA of the CDR3: TGCGCCAGCAGCCAAGATAGGACACTAAGGCATCAGCCCCAGCATTTT. It is translated as CASSQDRTLRHQPQHF. The rearrangement links TRBV4-1 to TRBJ1-5; TRBD1 might be the D (5 bases). This CDR3 is built from 16 residues. Germline V CDR1 and CDR2: MGHRA, YSYEKL. The V and J ends lost 0 bases and 5 bases respectively, with 14 bases between them.

The J gene is TRBJ2-2, the V gene TRBV7-9, with 9 nucleotides matching TRBD2. The CDR3 is 15 amino acids. CDR1 and CDR2 from the germline V gene are SEHNR and FQNEAQ (reference sequence). V lost 3 bases and J lost 5; bases outside the gene matches: 4. The CDR3 reads CASSFTLAGTGELFF. CDR3 nucleotides: TGTGCCAGCAGCTTTACGCTAGCGGGAACCGGGGAGCTGTTTTTT.

This clone was seen ten or more times. V and J are TRBV9 and TRBJ2-1, with D possibly TRBD1 on 5 matching bases. The CDR3 covers 15 residues. Germline V gives CDR1 SGDLS, CDR2 YYNGEE. Trimming removed 4 bases at V and 8 bases at J, with 19 bases between. The DNA for the CDR3 is TGTGCCAGCAGCCCCCAAGGGGATTCGTGGGATGAGCAGTTCTTC. Protein product: CASSPQGDSWDEQFF.

The genes are TRBV7-8 and TRBJ2-7, with D possibly matching TRBD2 (5 bases). The CDR3 is 13 residues long. Trimming took 5 bases from V and 3 from J, leaving 11 bases between them. Germline V lookup: CDR1 SGHVS, CDR2 FQNEAQ. CDR3 protein: CASSPSIFYEQYF. The DNA for the CDR3 is TGTGCCAGCAGCCCTAGCATCTTCTACGAGCAGTACTTC.

The rearrangement uses TRBV7-8 and TRBJ2-7; 9 bases map to TRBD2. The CDR3 has 15 amino acids. V lost 2 bases, J lost 2 bases, and 4 bases stayed unmatched. Germline V gene sequence: CDR1 SGHVS, CDR2 FQNEAQ. The CDR3 protein is CASSLLAGGTYEQYF. CDR3 DNA sequence: TGTGCCAGCAGCTTATTGGCGGGAGGGACCTACGAGCAGTACTTC.

The rearrangement joins TRBV3-1 (or the pseudogene TRBV3-2) to TRBJ2-6, with D possibly TRBD1 on 6 matching bases. Trimming took off 6 bases at V and 15 bases at J, with 15 bases between the two ends. The CDR3 is 12 amino acids. From germline, CDR1 is LGHDT and CDR2 YNNKEL (reference sequence). This CDR3 is CASSQTGPGLTF. The CDR3 nucleotides read TGTGCCAGCAGTCAAACAGGGCCGGGCCTGACTTTC.

V and J are TRBV7-7 and TRBJ2-1; D is perhaps TRBD2 (5 bases). The CDR3 is 14 residues long. Deletions cut 5 bases from V and 1 base from J, with 9 bases between. Germline CDR1 is SSHAT and CDR2 is FNYEAQ (reference sequence). This chain's CDR3 is CASSPTISYNEQFF. The CDR3 DNA reads as TGTGCCAGCAGCCCGACTATATCCTACAATGAGCAGTTCTTC.

V gene TRBV30 combines with J gene TRBJ2-2, with 7 nucleotides matching TRBD2. Germline-derived CDR1 and CDR2 are GTSNPN and SVGIG (reference sequence). V lost 2 bases to trimming and J lost 6 bases; unmatched junction nucleotides: 6. This CDR3 contains 14 residues. The CDR3 is CAWSYLTSSGELFF. The CDR3 nucleotides read TGTGCCTGGAGTTACCTGACTAGCTCCGGGGAGCTGTTTTTT.

V is TRBV7-3 and J is TRBJ2-5; 8 nucleotides line up with TRBD1. The V gene's germline CDR1 is SGHTA and CDR2 FQGTGA. The trim removed 4 bases at V and 5 bases at J, leaving 3 bases unmatched. The CDR3 is made up of 13 amino acids. CDR3 sequence: CASSSGQEETQYF. CDR3 bases: TGTGCCAGCAGCTCGGGACAGGAGGAGACCCAGTACTTC.

This chain uses TRBV28 with TRBJ1-4; no clear D gene. The CDR3 runs to 15 residues. CDR1 MDHEN and CDR2 SYDVKM come from the germline V gene. V dropped 7 bases and J dropped 4 bases, with 16 bases sitting between them. This CDR3 reads CASNPNSLSNEKLFF. The CDR3 nucleotides are TGTGCCAGCAACCCAAACTCGTTAAGTAATGAAAAACTGTTTTTT.

The rearrangement joins TRBV6-2 or TRBV6-3 to TRBJ2-5; no reliable D call. CDR3 length equals 13 residues. Germline V gives CDR1 MNHEY, CDR2 SVGEGT. V lost 1 base and J 2 bases, leaving 5 bases between the germline ends. CDR3 loop: CASSYWEQETQYF. The CDR3 coding sequence is TGTGCCAGCAGTTACTGGGAACAAGAGACCCAGTACTTC.

The chain uses TRBV7-2 and TRBJ2-7, with D possibly being TRBD1 (6 bases). V was shortened by 2 bases and J by 4 bases, with 12 bases between the two germline ends. CDR1 and CDR2 (germline): SGHTA, FQGNSA. The CDR3 runs 14 residues. CDR3 region: CASSLTGTPYEQYF. As DNA, the CDR3 is TGTGCCAGCAGCTTAACCGGGACACCGTACGAGCAGTACTTC.

The J gene is TRBJ1-2, the V gene TRBV18, with TRBD1 matching 9 bases. Unmatched junction bases numbered 9, after V lost 2 bases and J lost 2 bases. Germline-derived CDR1 and CDR2 are KGHSH and LQKENI. This CDR3 comprises 17 residues. The CDR3 region has the DNA TGTGCCAGCTCACCAAAATCCGGGACAGGGCAAAACTATGGCTACACCTTC. Its protein product is CASSPKSGTGQNYGYTF.

This sequence joins TRBV24-1 and TRBJ2-1, with 7 bases lining up with TRBD1. The CDR3 covers 15 residues. The trim removed 5 bases at V and 3 bases at J, leaving 6 bases unmatched. The V gene's germline CDR1 is KGHDR and CDR2 SFDVKD. The CDR3 spells CATSVFSGGYNEQFF. The CDR3 nucleotides read TGTGCCACCAGTGTTTTCTCAGGGGGCTACAATGAGCAGTTCTTC.

A single count supports this clone. This chain connects TRBV6-2 or TRBV6-3 to TRBJ2-7; D possibly matches TRBD1 or TRBD2 (5 bases each). The CDR3 length is 18 residues. Germline loops: CDR1 MNHEY, CDR2 SVGEGT. Trimming took off 6 bases at V and 1 base at J, with 25 bases between the two ends. The CDR3 DNA is TGTGCCAGCAGCTCCCGGGGCCTGTTCGGGATAAAGTCCTACGAGCAGTACTTC. Its protein product is CASSSRGLFGIKSYEQYF.

This clone has only one observation. This chain uses TRBV25-1 with TRBJ2-7, with D possibly matching TRBD2 (6 bases). Germline CDR1 reads MGHDK; CDR2 reads SYGVNS. V lost 7 bases to trimming and J lost 7 bases, with 23 bases between them. The CDR3 is 15 residues long. CDR3 residues: CASTDWRASGGEQYF. The CDR3 DNA reads TGTGCCAGCACCGACTGGAGGGCCTCAGGTGGAGAGCAGTACTTC.

The rearrangement links TRBV5-6 to TRBJ1-2; possibly TRBD1 for D (6 bases). The CDR3 loop spans 14 amino acids. Trimming removed 2 bases at V and 6 bases at J, with 14 bases between. The germline CDR1 and CDR2 sequences are SGHDT and YYEEEE. As DNA, the CDR3 is TGTGCCAGCAGCTTCAGGGGCGGTTATGATGGCTACACCTTC. Residues: CASSFRGGYDGYTF.

This clone was recorded only once. The genes are TRBV5-1 and TRBJ1-2, with D perhaps TRBD1 (6 bases). CDR3 length equals 13 residues. The V end was cut by 4 bases, the J end by 4 bases, with 11 bases between. From germline, CDR1 is SGHRS and CDR2 YFSETQ. The CDR3 coding sequence is TGCGCCAGCAGCGTTACAGGGTCCTATGGCTACACCTTC. As protein: CASSVTGSYGYTF.

This CDR3 reads CAWSANRGDTQYF. The DNA of the CDR3 is TGTGCCTGGAGTGCTAACAGGGGGGATACGCAGTATTTT. The chain recombines TRBV30 with TRBJ2-3, with 8 bases identical to TRBD1. The V gene's germline CDR1 is GTSNPN and CDR2 SVGIG (reference sequence). With 1 base clipped from V and 6 bases from J, the junction kept 3 bases outside the gene matches. CDR3 size: 13 residues.

This chain joins TRBV5-4 and TRBJ1-1; a weak D match, TRBD1 (6 bases). V was clipped by 3 bases and J by 8 bases, with 11 bases between them. Germline V gene data show CDR1 as SGHNT and CDR2 as YYREEE (reference sequence). The CDR3 extends over 12 amino acids. This chain's CDR3 is CASSWVGQEAFF. DNA for the CDR3: TGTGCCAGCAGCTGGGTAGGACAGGAAGCTTTCTTT.

The V gene is TRBV9, the J gene TRBJ2-4, with D maybe TRBD2 (6 bases). V was pared by 0 bases and J by 0 bases, with 10 bases between. Germline V gene data show CDR1 as SGDLS and CDR2 as YYNGEE. The CDR3 sequence is 16 residues long. The CDR3 region has the DNA TGTGCCAGCAGCGTAGGCGGGGTACTAGCCAAAAACATTCAGTACTTC. This encodes CASSVGGVLAKNIQYF.

The rearrangement uses TRBV10-1 and TRBJ2-7, with D hard to call. The CDR3 is 14 amino acids. The germline V and J ends were trimmed by 2 bases and 0 bases, with 8 bases remaining between them. Germline CDR1 reads WNHNN; CDR2 reads SYGVQD (reference sequence). Here the CDR3 reads CASSEHAPSYEQYF. As DNA, the CDR3 is TGCGCCAGCAGTGAGCATGCCCCCTCCTACGAGCAGTACTTC.

The chain recombines TRBV28 with TRBJ2-7; D is undetermined. This CDR3 has 15 residues. V gave up 6 bases and J gave up 6 bases, with 21 bases separating them. CDR1 MDHEN and CDR2 SYDVKM come from the germline V gene. CDR3 sequence (DNA): TGTGCCAGCAGACCCACGGACCAGAAAATCCTCGAGCAGTACTTC. It yields the protein CASRPTDQKILEQYF. The entire variable domain, with the rest obtained from reference TRBV28 and TRBJ2-7, is as follows: DVKVTQSSRYLVKRTGEKVFLECVQDMDHENMFWYRQDPGLGLRLIYFSYDVKMKEKGDIPEGYSVSREKKERFSLILESASTNQTSMYLCASRPTDQKILEQYFGPGTRLTVT.

The gene calls are TRBV6-6 and TRBJ1-4, with 7 bases matching TRBD1. This CDR3 is built from 16 residues. From germline, CDR1 is MNHNY and CDR2 SVGAGI (reference sequence). J was trimmed by 0 bases and V by 6 bases; bases with no gene match: 7. The CDR3 region is CASSPTGFATNEKLFF. The CDR3 DNA reads as TGTGCCAGCAGCCCGACAGGGTTTGCAACTAATGAAAAACTGTTTTTT.

V is TRBV6-6 and J is TRBJ2-3; the D gene is possibly TRBD1 (5 bases). V was cut by 2 bases and J by 6 bases, with 15 bases left in between. CDR1 is MNHNY and CDR2 is SVGAGI in the germline V gene (reference sequence). The CDR3 has 15 residues. The CDR3: CASSYAQVRFDTQYF. In DNA, the CDR3 is TGTGCCAGCAGTTACGCACAGGTTCGTTTTGATACGCAGTATTTT.